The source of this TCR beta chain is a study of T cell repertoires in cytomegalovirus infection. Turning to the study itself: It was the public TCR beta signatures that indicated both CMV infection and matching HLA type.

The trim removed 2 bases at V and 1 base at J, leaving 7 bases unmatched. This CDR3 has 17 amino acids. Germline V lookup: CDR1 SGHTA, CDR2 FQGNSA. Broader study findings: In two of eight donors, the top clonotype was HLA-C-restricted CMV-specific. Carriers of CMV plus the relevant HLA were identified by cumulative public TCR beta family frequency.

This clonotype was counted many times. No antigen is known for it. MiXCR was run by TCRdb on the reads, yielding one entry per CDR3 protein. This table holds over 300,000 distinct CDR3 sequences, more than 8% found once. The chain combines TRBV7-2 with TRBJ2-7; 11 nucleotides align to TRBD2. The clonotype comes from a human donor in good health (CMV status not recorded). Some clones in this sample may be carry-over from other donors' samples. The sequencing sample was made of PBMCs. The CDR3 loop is CASSLLLAGALSYEQYF. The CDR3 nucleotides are TGTGCCAGCAGCTTATTACTAGCGGGGGCCCTATCCTACGAGCAGTACTTC.